This section outlines one T cell receptor beta chain sequence together with its context. Its antigen is not identified. No conserved phenylalanine or tryptophan is present at the end of the CDR3, so a read error is the likely explanation. No DNA is shown, since the ends of the CDR3 on it are uncertain; the CDR3 is the one TCRdb lists. This record comes from a study of T cells in Graves' hyperthyroidism and ophthalmopathy. Study-level results: Appearing also in blood were most of the thyroid clonotypes expanded above 0.001. The model foresaw ophthalmopathy a median around 6.4 months prior to onset.

Exclusion followed for patients with uncontrolled infection, other autoimmune disease, pregnancy or lactation. In germline, CDR1 is SGHRS, CDR2 YFSETQ. The CDR3 region is 8 residues in length, termini included. Researchers took RNA transcripts and amplified the TCR beta CDR3 regions from them. RT-PCR in the first round (using the HTBI primer set) targeted the TCR CDR3. TCRdb passed the multiplex PCR reads through MiXCR, listing each CDR3 protein once. The table lists about 570,000 distinct CDR3 sequences, more than 45% of them singletons, with 15% to 20% in the top ten. The receptor's source is an adult woman with Graves' disease, either hyperthyroidism or ophthalmopathy (not recorded which). Sequenced material: peripheral blood or thyroid tissue (not recorded which). The chain has TRBV5-1 and TRBJ2-2; the table names TRBD1, a call not compared with the DNA. CDR3 loop: CASSGRGL.